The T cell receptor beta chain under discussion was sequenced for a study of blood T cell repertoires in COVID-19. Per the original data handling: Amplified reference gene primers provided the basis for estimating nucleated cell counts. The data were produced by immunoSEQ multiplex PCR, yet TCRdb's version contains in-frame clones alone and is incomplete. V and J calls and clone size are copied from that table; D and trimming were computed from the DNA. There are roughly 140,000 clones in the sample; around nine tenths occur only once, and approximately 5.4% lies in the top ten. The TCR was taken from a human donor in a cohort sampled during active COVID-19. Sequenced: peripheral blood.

This CDR3 is CASSPGGVYEQYF. The CDR3 DNA reads as TGTGCCAGCAGCCCAGGAGGGGTCTACGAGCAGTACTTC. This chain connects TRBV4-2 to TRBJ2-7; TRBD2 might be the D (6 bases). The CDR3 has 13 amino acids. Trimming pared 4 bases from V and 3 bases from J, leaving 10 bases between. Germline values: CDR1 LGHNA, CDR2 YNFKEQ.